This TCR beta chain was observed in a study of T cells in Graves' hyperthyroidism and ophthalmopathy. Study-wide results and limits: From stable hyperthyroidism, ophthalmopathy was set apart by a 13 V-J model.

The germline V gene has CDR1 SGDLS and CDR2 YYNGEE. V was cut by 0 bases and J by 0 bases, with 10 bases left in between. This CDR3 region has 17 residues. Each diagnosis drew on symptoms, thyroxine, TRAb, thyroid ultrasound and orbital computed tomography findings. The CDR3 regions of TCR beta were amplified from RNA transcripts. The primer set for the first-round RT-PCR of the TCR CDR3 was HTBI. MiXCR, applied by TCRdb to the multiplex PCR reads, yields one record per CDR3 protein. The sample records a few hundred thousand distinct CDR3 sequences, about a sixth being singletons. This clonotype was seen repeatedly, ten times or more. Its antigen remains unidentified.

V gene TRBV9 combines with J gene TRBJ1-6, with D hard to call. Material for sequencing was blood. This TCR was sampled from a man aged 40-50 years with Graves' hyperthyroidism. CDR3 DNA sequence: TGTGCCAGCAGCGTAGACGGTCTGAGCTCCTATAATTCACCCCTCCACTTT. Its translation: CASSVDGLSSYNSPLHF.